The 29 T cell receptor beta chains below come from one sample, sequenced in a study of human T cells and chemical hapten exposure. A single record per CDR3 protein comes from TCRdb applying MiXCR to the RACE reads. The sample holds roughly 360,000 distinct CDR3 sequences, more than 4.5% seen once. As to time point: patch test 1, 2 weeks after DPC sensitization. The treatment: therapeutic diphenylcyclopropenone sensitization with weekly scalp DPC. The source material was whole blood, sampled in connection with sensitization to the hapten diphenylcyclopropenone (DPC). These receptors all come from a woman in her forties or fifties with alopecia areata. Some clones in this sample may be carry-over from other donors' samples.

This clonotype was recorded many times. J is TRBJ1-5 and V is TRBV15, with 8 bases fitting TRBD1. The CDR3 is 13 amino acids. Germline trimming cut 5 bases from V and 7 bases from J; bases unmatched to any gene: 4. In germline, CDR1 is LNHNV, CDR2 YYDKDF (reference sequence). The CDR3 bases are TGTGCCACCAGCTTTACAGGGGGGCAGCCCCAGCATTTT. As protein: CATSFTGGQPQHF. Full variable domain (remainder filled in from reference TRBV15 and TRBJ1-5): DAMVIQNPRYQVTQFGKPVTLSCSQTLNHNVMYWYQQKSSQAPKLLFHYYDKDFNNEADTPDNFQSRRPNTSFCFLDIRSPGLGDTAMYLCATSFTGGQPQHFGDGTRLSIL.

This clonotype was observed at least ten times. The rearrangement joins TRBV6-5 to TRBJ1-1; no definite D call. V was shortened by 2 bases and J by 1 base, with 8 bases between the two germline ends. Germline V gene data show CDR1 as MNHEY and CDR2 as SVGAGI. This CDR3 has 14 amino acids. The CDR3 DNA sequence: TGTGCCAGCAGTTACGGGATCTCGAACACTGAAGCTTTCTTT. Translated: CASSYGISNTEAFF.

This clonotype has more than one count but fewer than ten. The gene calls are TRBV14 and TRBJ1-1, with a tentative D call TRBD1 (5 bases). The CDR3 is 14 residues long. Deletions cut 0 bases from V and 9 bases from J, with 14 bases between. Germline V gene lookup returns CDR1 SGHDN and CDR2 FVKESK. The chain's CDR3 is CASSQDARDHKAFF. The CDR3 nucleotides read TGTGCCAGCAGCCAAGATGCCAGGGATCATAAAGCTTTCTTT.

This clonotype was observed at least ten times. The J gene is TRBJ2-2, the V gene TRBV28; D unclear. CDR3 size: 14 residues. From germline, CDR1 is MDHEN and CDR2 SYDVKM. Trimming left V 6 bases short and J 1 base short, with 9 bases between. The DNA of the CDR3 is TGTGCCAGCAGGGATCAGATGAACACCGGGGAGCTGTTTTTT. It specifies CASRDQMNTGELFF.

The chain employs TRBV10-3 and TRBJ2-2; TRBD2 agrees at 10 bases. Germline lookup yields CDR1 ENHRY and CDR2 SYGVKD. The CDR3 is 16 residues long. Trimming removed 6 bases from V and 6 bases from J; junction bases left unmatched: 10. CDR3 coding DNA: TGTGCCATCAGGGATAAGCGGGAGGGCCTCGCCGGGGAGCTGTTTTTT. This translates into CAIRDKREGLAGELFF.

The gene calls are TRBV12-3 or TRBV12-4 and TRBJ2-2; 12 bases fit TRBD2. The V gene end was trimmed by 6 bases and the J gene end by 5 bases; junction bases not matched to a gene: 4. The CDR3 totals 15 residues. CDR3 nucleotides: TGTGCCAGCAGCCGACTAGCGGGAGTTACCGGGGAGCTGTTTTTT. This sequence encodes CASSRLAGVTGELFF.

The rearrangement uses TRBV27 and TRBJ2-3, with D tentatively TRBD1 (5 bases). The CDR3 loop spans 11 amino acids. Trimming removed 6 bases from V and 9 bases from J, with 10 bases in between. CDR1 is MNHEY and CDR2 is SMNVEV in the germline V gene (reference sequence). CDR3: CASSLGPTQYF. The DNA for the CDR3 is TGTGCCAGCAGCCTGGGGCCCACGCAGTATTTT.

This clonotype was seen more than once but under ten times. The J gene is TRBJ1-1, the V gene TRBV2; tentative D call: TRBD1 (5 bases). The CDR3 spans 14 residues. The V gene's germline CDR1 is SNHLY and CDR2 FYNNEI. V gave up 10 bases and J gave up 5 bases, with 20 bases separating them. CDR3 protein: CAIPVGGERTEAFF. CDR3 DNA sequence: TGTGCCATCCCCGTGGGGGGGGAGAGGACTGAAGCTTTCTTT.

At least ten counts were recorded for this clonotype. The rearrangement joins TRBV29-1 to TRBJ2-1; D may be TRBD1 (5 bases). The CDR3 sequence is 12 residues long. V was pared by 4 bases and J by 4 bases, with 8 bases between. Germline CDR1 is SQVTM and CDR2 is ANQGSEA. The CDR3 reads CSVAQGYNEQFF. The CDR3 DNA reads TGCAGCGTTGCCCAGGGATACAATGAGCAGTTCTTC.

This clonotype occurred many times. The J gene is TRBJ2-1, the V gene TRBV11-3, with 7 bases aligning to TRBD2. This CDR3 region has 12 residues. V trimming: 5 bases; J trimming: 12 bases; junction bases outside the gene matches: 7. Per the germline V gene, CDR1 is SGHNT and CDR2 is YENEEA. CDR3 bases: TGTGCCAGCAGCCCCCCGGGAGGCGGGCAGTTCTTC. This encodes CASSPPGGGQFF.

This clonotype was counted ten times or more. The chain recombines TRBV12-3 or TRBV12-4 with TRBJ2-1, with D perhaps matching TRBD1 (5 bases). The CDR3 spans 16 residues. Trimming removed 5 bases at V and 2 bases at J, with 16 bases between. CDR3 coding DNA: TGTGCCAGCAGTCTAAGTAGGGGTCTTCCCTACAATGAGCAGTTCTTC. Translating it yields CASSLSRGLPYNEQFF.

This sequence joins TRBV29-1 and TRBJ2-7; 9 bases map to TRBD1. The germline gives CDR1 SQVTM, CDR2 ANQGSEA. V lost 6 bases to trimming and J lost 2 bases; unmatched junction nucleotides: 5. CDR3 size: 13 residues. The CDR3 region is CSVTGGTTYEQYF. The CDR3 coding sequence is TGCAGCGTCACAGGGGGCACGACCTACGAGCAGTACTTC.

The chain employs TRBV20-1 and TRBJ1-1, with 9 bases lining up with TRBD1. This CDR3 comprises 16 residues. Germline V gives CDR1 DFQATT, CDR2 SNEGSKA (reference sequence). The junction had 7 bases not matched to a gene; V was cut back by 1 base and J by 1 base. CDR3 sequence reads: CSARGRDRGKNTEAFF. CDR3 coding DNA: TGCAGTGCTAGAGGCCGCGACAGGGGGAAGAACACTGAAGCTTTCTTT.

This chain joins TRBV6-5 and TRBJ1-6; TRBD1 matches 8 bases. V lost 4 bases and J lost 3; bases outside the gene matches: 5. Looked up from germline, CDR1 is MNHEY and CDR2 is SVGAGI. This CDR3 is built from 16 residues. CDR3 amino acids: CASSLQGAHYNSPLHF. In nucleotides, the CDR3 is TGTGCCAGCAGTTTGCAGGGGGCCCACTATAATTCACCCCTCCACTTT.

This clonotype was observed at least ten times. The genes are TRBV3-1 and TRBJ2-1; D is possibly TRBD1 or TRBD2 (7 bases each). Per the germline V gene, CDR1 is LGHDT and CDR2 is YNNKEL (reference sequence). This CDR3 has 16 amino acids. Trimming cost V 4 bases and J 0 bases, with 13 bases left between them. CDR3 sequence reads: CASSRARGGSYNEQFF. The CDR3 nucleotides are TGTGCCAGCAGCCGCGCCAGGGGGGGCTCCTACAATGAGCAGTTCTTC.

V is TRBV12-3 or TRBV12-4 and J is TRBJ1-1; 8 bases are shared with TRBD1. Unmatched junction bases numbered 15, after V lost 6 bases and J lost 0 bases. This CDR3 spans 18 amino acids. The DNA for the CDR3 is TGTGCCAGCAGCCGACAAGACAGGGGCGTGGGGATGAACACTGAAGCTTTCTTT. This encodes CASSRQDRGVGMNTEAFF.

V gene TRBV2 combines with J gene TRBJ1-2; 7 nucleotides line up with TRBD1. The V gene end was trimmed by 6 bases and the J gene end by 4 bases; junction bases not matched to a gene: 11. This CDR3 has 15 amino acids. Per germline, CDR1 SNHLY and CDR2 FYNNEI. The CDR3: CASRSGTANTYGYTF. The CDR3 DNA is TGTGCCAGCAGGTCCGGGACAGCTAATACCTATGGCTACACCTTC.

This clonotype was detected only a few times. The V gene is TRBV2, the J gene TRBJ2-7; D is undetermined. The better agreement between TRBJ2-5 and the DNA end casts doubt on the J call. The CDR3 totals 12 residues. CDR1 SNHLY and CDR2 FYNNEI come from the germline V gene. The CDR3: CASSELEGTQYF. Written as DNA, the CDR3 is TGTGCCAGCAGTGAACTGGAAGGGACCCAGTACTTC.

This clonotype was seen ten or more times. This chain joins TRBV27 and TRBJ1-1; 9 bases map to TRBD1. The CDR3 is 14 amino acids. V dropped 5 bases and J dropped 6; count of bases not matched to a gene: 7. Germline V gene data show CDR1 as MNHEY and CDR2 as SMNVEV (reference sequence). DNA of the CDR3: TGTGCCAGCAGTCCCCTCACAGGGGGCCCTGAAGCTTTCTTT. Translating gives CASSPLTGGPEAFF.

The sample holds many counts of this clonotype. J is TRBJ2-7 and V is TRBV19; 7 bases line up with TRBD2. V was pared by 3 bases and J by 7 bases, with 12 bases of the junction left unmatched. In germline, CDR1 is LNHDA, CDR2 SQIVND (reference sequence). The CDR3 spans 15 residues. The chain's CDR3 is CASSIRAGDYMEQYF. CDR3 nucleotide sequence: TGTGCCAGTAGTATCCGGGCCGGGGACTACATGGAGCAGTACTTC.

At least ten counts were recorded for this clonotype. V gene TRBV5-6 combines with J gene TRBJ2-2, with 8 bases that match TRBD1. Per the germline V gene, CDR1 is SGHDT and CDR2 is YYEEEE. The length of the CDR3 is 17 residues. V lost 0 bases to trimming and J lost 5 bases; unmatched junction nucleotides: 9. CDR3 residues: CASSLAGQAAGTGELFF. The CDR3 DNA sequence: TGTGCCAGCAGCTTGGCGGGACAGGCGGCAGGTACCGGGGAGCTGTTTTTT.

This clonotype occurred many times. V is TRBV12-3 or TRBV12-4 and J is TRBJ2-3; 8 bases agree with TRBD2. The CDR3 consists of 13 residues. Trimming at V came to 7 bases and at J to 1 base, leaving 1 base not matched to a gene. CDR3 residues: CASTGGGTDTQYF. The CDR3 nucleotides read TGTGCCAGCACGGGAGGGGGCACAGATACGCAGTATTTT.

This chain connects TRBV4-3 to TRBJ1-2, with D possibly being TRBD1 (6 bases). Germline V lookup: CDR1 LGHNA, CDR2 YSLEER. The V end lost 0 bases, the J end lost 8 bases, and 10 bases lay between the germline ends. The CDR3 runs to 13 residues. The CDR3 here is CASSQDRGWGYTF. The CDR3 region has the DNA TGCGCCAGCAGCCAAGACAGGGGATGGGGCTACACCTTC.

This clonotype was counted a few times. The chain is built from TRBV4-3 and TRBJ2-3, with D maybe TRBD2 (6 bases). Germline CDR1 is LGHNA and CDR2 is YSLEER. V shed 0 bases and J shed 5 bases, with 18 bases lying between them. CDR3 length: 17 residues. The CDR3 nucleotides read TGCGCCAGCAGCCAAGATAGAGGAGGACTATTGATAGATACGCAGTATTTT. Encoded protein: CASSQDRGGLLIDTQYF.

This clonotype was detected many times. This rearrangement joins TRBV28 to TRBJ2-7; 11 positions agree with TRBD2. V was pared by 4 bases and J by 2 bases, with 4 bases of the junction left unmatched. Germline V gene lookup returns CDR1 MDHEN and CDR2 SYDVKM. The CDR3 length is 15 residues. CDR3 sequence reads: CASSSSSGRTYEQYF. The CDR3 DNA sequence: TGTGCCAGCAGTTCCTCTAGCGGGAGGACCTACGAGCAGTACTTC.

This clonotype was counted at least ten times. J is TRBJ2-2 and V is TRBV28, with TRBD1 as a possible D gene (5 bases). CDR3 size: 13 residues. Trimming left V 10 bases short and J 4 bases short, with 13 bases between. Looked up from germline, CDR1 is MDHEN and CDR2 is SYDVKM. The CDR3 DNA reads as TGTGCCACCGAGGCTACAGGCACCGGGGAGCTGTTTTTT. Its translation is CATEATGTGELFF.

This clonotype was counted at least ten times. This rearrangement joins TRBV24-1 to TRBJ2-3; D is unclear. Trimming stripped 7 bases from V and 4 bases from J, with 5 bases between. CDR1 is KGHDR and CDR2 is SFDVKD in the germline V gene. The CDR3 is made up of 11 amino acids. The CDR3 sequence: CATSTPDTQYF. CDR3 sequence (DNA): TGTGCCACCAGCACCCCAGATACGCAGTATTTT.

The V call is TRBV29-1, the J call TRBJ1-6; D is unresolved. Germline V gene lookup returns CDR1 SQVTM and CDR2 ANQGSEA. The length of the CDR3 is 13 residues. V was clipped by 5 bases and J by 4 bases, with 9 bases between them. The DNA of the CDR3 is TGCAGCGTTCAATGGCGGTATAATTCACCCCTCCACTTT. This translates into CSVQWRYNSPLHF. Together with reference TRBV29-1 and TRBJ1-6, the CDR3 gives the full variable domain: SAVISQKPSRDICQRGTSLTIQCQVDSQVTMMFWYRQQPGQSLTLIATANQGSEATYESGFVIDKFPISRPNLTFSTLTVSNMSPEDSSIYLCSVQWRYNSPLHFGNGTRLTVT.

This clonotype was seen a handful of times. CDR3: CASSQEGLGWEPEAFF. Here the CDR3 DNA reads TGTGCCAGCAGCCAAGAAGGGTTGGGGTGGGAACCTGAAGCTTTCTTT. This sequence joins TRBV14 and TRBJ1-1; no clear D. Germline CDR1 is SGHDN and CDR2 is FVKESK. The CDR3 is 16 amino acids. Trimming took 0 bases from V and 6 from J, leaving 17 bases between them.